This entry lists 14 T cell receptor beta chains sequenced from one sample in a study of blood T cell repertoires in COVID-19. Method: immunoSEQ multiplex PCR; TCRdb's copy keeps in-frame clones and lacks some. This sample yields about 56,000 clones, of which roughly 90% are seen a single time; around 18% belongs to the top ten. Sequences were obtained from peripheral blood. Receptors were obtained from a human donor in a cohort sampled during active COVID-19.

This clone occurred once. This sequence joins TRBV6-2 or TRBV6-3 and TRBJ2-7; 12 nucleotides align to TRBD1. CDR1 and CDR2 (germline): MNHEY, SVGEGT. CDR3 length: 19 residues. J lost 7 bases, V lost 2 bases, and 18 bases had no gene match. In nucleotides, the CDR3 is TGTGCCAGCAGTTACGAGCCTGGGACAGGGGGCGACGGGCGTAGTGAGCAGTACTTC. Translation: CASSYEPGTGGDGRSEQYF.

The V and J genes are TRBV19 and TRBJ1-5; 9 bases fit TRBD1. Germline values: CDR1 LNHDA, CDR2 SQIVND (reference sequence). Trimming at V came to 7 bases and at J to 4 bases, leaving 8 bases not matched to a gene. This CDR3 spans 15 amino acids. The CDR3 DNA reads TGTGCCAGTACGGGATACGGACAGGGGAATCAGCCCCAGCATTTT. Translating it yields CASTGYGQGNQPQHF.

The DNA of the CDR3 is TGTGCCAGCAGCTTAACCACAGGGCATGAGCAGTTCTTC. This translates into CASSLTTGHEQFF. The rearrangement links TRBV11-3 to TRBJ2-1; a weak D match, TRBD1 (6 bases). This CDR3 has 13 amino acids. CDR1 is SGHNT and CDR2 is YENEEA in the germline V gene. V lost 2 bases and J 8 bases, leaving 10 bases between the germline ends.

This clone was seen only once. This chain links TRBV28 with TRBJ2-2; D is unclear. The germline CDR1 and CDR2 sequences are MDHEN and SYDVKM. CDR3 size: 12 residues. Between the trimmed V and J ends, which lost 8 bases and 1 base, there was a span of 5 bases. The DNA for the CDR3 is TGTGCCAGCCTAGGGAACACCGGGGAGCTGTTTTTT. Translated: CASLGNTGELFF.

The CDR3 here is CASSSRLAALVNEQFF. The CDR3 nucleotides read TGTGCCAGCAGCTCAAGGCTAGCGGCCCTTGTCAATGAGCAGTTCTTC. This chain uses TRBV9 with TRBJ2-1, with 7 positions matching TRBD2. The CDR3 spans 16 residues. J gave up 6 bases and V 4 bases, and 13 bases lay outside the gene matches. Looked up from germline, CDR1 is SGDLS and CDR2 is YYNGEE.

This clone has only a few counts. The V call is TRBV9, the J call TRBJ2-3; D may be TRBD2 (5 bases). Germline CDR1 reads SGDLS; CDR2 reads YYNGEE. The CDR3 runs to 14 residues. Trimming cost V 1 base and J 6 bases, with 12 bases left between them. The CDR3, as DNA: TGTGCCAGCAGCGTATCGGGAAAGCTGGATACGCAGTATTTT. It codes for CASSVSGKLDTQYF.

This clone showed up just once. The chain combines TRBV6-5 with TRBJ1-5; maybe TRBD1 (6 bases). V was pared by 6 bases and J by 6 bases, with 12 bases between. This CDR3 has 13 residues. CDR1 MNHEY and CDR2 SVGAGI come from the germline V gene. DNA of the CDR3: TGTGCCAGCAGACAGGGTTCGGCTCAGCCCCAGCATTTT. This encodes CASRQGSAQPQHF.

This clone was detected once. V is TRBV12-5 and J is TRBJ1-1; D unresolved. The CDR3 is 14 residues long. Germline CDR1 is LGHNT and CDR2 is FRNRAP. V lost 0 bases and J lost 5, with 10 bases in between. The CDR3, as DNA: TGTGCTAGTGGTTTGGTATATTCGGGGACTGAAGCTTTCTTT. This translates into CASGLVYSGTEAFF.

The chain couples TRBV9 to TRBJ2-7; D is unclear. From germline, CDR1 is SGDLS and CDR2 YYNGEE. The CDR3 loop spans 14 amino acids. Trimming removed 1 base at V and 0 bases at J, with 8 bases between. The CDR3 loop is CASSVLESSYEQYF. The CDR3 bases are TGTGCCAGCAGCGTATTGGAGAGCTCCTACGAGCAGTACTTC.

This clone has only a few counts. This chain joins TRBV6-2 or TRBV6-3 and TRBJ1-6; D may be TRBD1 (6 bases). V lost 5 bases and J lost 9, with 20 bases in between. The CDR3 runs 16 residues. The germline CDR1 and CDR2 sequences are MNHEY and SVGEGT. For the CDR3, the DNA is TGTGCCAGCAGTCGGGACCCCGGGACACAGGGTTCACCCCTCCACTTT. Encoded protein: CASSRDPGTQGSPLHF.

CDR3 DNA: TGTGCCAGCAGCCAACAGGGGGCAGATACGCAGTATTTT. This gives the protein CASSQQGADTQYF. The chain links TRBV5-4 to TRBJ2-3; TRBD1 matches at 8 bases. J lost 4 bases, V lost 4 bases, and 2 bases had no gene match. This CDR3 is 13 amino acids long. Germline CDR1 reads SGHNT; CDR2 reads YYREEE (reference sequence).

The rearrangement joins TRBV6-5 to TRBJ1-2, with a possible D match to TRBD1 (5 bases). Germline V CDR1 and CDR2: MNHEY, SVGAGI. V was shortened by 6 bases and J by 3 bases, with 11 bases between the two germline ends. The CDR3 contains 13 residues. The CDR3 bases are TGTGCCAGCAGCGCCGGGACTTACTATGGCTACACCTTC. Its translation is CASSAGTYYGYTF.

V is TRBV5-1 and J is TRBJ2-5; TRBD1 matches 7 bases. From germline, CDR1 is SGHRS and CDR2 YFSETQ. CDR3 size: 13 residues. The V gene end was trimmed by 4 bases and the J gene end by 4 bases; junction bases not matched to a gene: 4. DNA of the CDR3: TGCGCCAGCAGCGAGGGGGCTAGAGAGACCCAGTACTTC. It encodes CASSEGARETQYF.

This chain uses TRBV2 with TRBJ2-7; TRBD2 matches at 11 bases. The CDR3 is 15 amino acids. The V and J ends lost 4 bases and 3 bases, in that order; junction bases with no gene match: 5. Germline V gives CDR1 SNHLY, CDR2 FYNNEI. The DNA of the CDR3 is TGTGCCAGCAGTGTTGGGACTAGCGGATTCTACGAGCAGTACTTC. As protein: CASSVGTSGFYEQYF.